This T cell receptor beta chain emerged from a study of T cells in localized non-small cell lung cancer. General study results and limits: A higher density of T cells in blood coincided with extended overall survival. A single tumor region was sequenced, leaving heterogeneity possible. Measurement of T cell clonality placed uninvolved adjacent lung highest, above the level in tumor.

About this clone itself: The antigen is undetermined.

Data came from immunoSEQ multiplex PCR; TCRdb stores just in-frame clones and leaves some out. The sample contains 100,000 to 150,000 clones, about 89% of which appear only once. Germline-derived CDR1 and CDR2 are SGHRS and YFSETQ. CDR3 size: 16 residues. The germline V and J ends were trimmed by 7 bases and 1 base, with 21 bases remaining between them. The clonotype comes from a female donor aged 60 or older with stage I lung adenocarcinoma. The V call is TRBV5-1, the J call TRBJ2-7, with D possibly TRBD1 on 6 matching bases. The specimen was peripheral blood, collected before any cancer treatment. The CDR3 loop reads CASAGTNPKWSYEQYF. CDR3 bases: TGCGCCAGCGCCGGGACAAACCCTAAGTGGTCCTACGAGCAGTACTTC.